The 29 T cell receptor beta chains below were found in one sample sequenced in a study of blood T cells in healthy people across ages. Sample-barcoded 5' priming and a J-beta primer mix drove a second PCR of about 7 to 11 cycles. TCRdb ran MiXCR on the 5' RACE reads and lists one entry per CDR3 protein. Among 550,000 to 750,000 distinct CDR3 sequences listed, under 25% were seen once. The sample consisted of blood. These receptors came from a man aged 70 or older in good health.

This clonotype has a handful of counts. The CDR3 region is CSVEDLAGETQYF. DNA of the CDR3: TGCAGCGTTGAGGATCTAGCGGGAGAGACCCAGTACTTC. The rearrangement links TRBV29-1 to TRBJ2-5; TRBD2 matches 8 bases. V was pared by 3 bases and J by 4 bases, with 4 bases of the junction left unmatched. This CDR3 contains 13 residues. Germline assignment: CDR1 SQVTM and CDR2 ANQGSEA.

The V and J genes are TRBV3-1 and TRBJ2-1; the D is unclear. With the DNA end fitting TRBJ2-7 better, the J assignment may be wrong. There are 11 residues in the CDR3. Germline CDR1 LGHDT, CDR2 YNNKEL (reference sequence). CDR3 nucleotides: TGTGCCAGCAGCCATCTAGAGGAGCAGTACTTC. This sequence encodes CASSHLEEQYF.

The rearrangement uses TRBV11-2 and TRBJ1-6, with no clear D. Trimming stripped 1 base from V and 3 bases from J, with 7 bases between. The germline CDR1 and CDR2 sequences are SGHAT and FQNNGV. CDR3 length: 15 amino acids. CDR3 amino acids: CASSLAGSYNSPLHF. The CDR3 DNA follows: TGTGCCAGCAGCTTAGCGGGCAGCTATAATTCACCCCTCCACTTT. Supplemented by reference TRBV11-2 and TRBJ1-6, the full variable domain reads EAGVAQSPRYKIIEKRQSVAFWCNPISGHATLYWYQQILGQGPKLLIQFQNNGVVDDSQLPKDRFSAERLKGVDSTLKIQPAKLEDSAVYLCASSLAGSYNSPLHFGNGTRLTVT.

This clonotype occurred a few times. The V call is TRBV19, the J call TRBJ1-2, with 7 bases aligning to TRBD1. The CDR3 contains 14 residues. V shed 6 bases, J shed 0 bases, and the junction held 4 bases outside the gene matches. Germline CDR1 is LNHDA and CDR2 is SQIVND (reference sequence). CDR3 sequence: CASSGQVSNYGYTF. The CDR3 nucleotides read TGTGCCAGTAGCGGACAGGTCTCTAACTATGGCTACACCTTC.

This clonotype occurred many times. J is TRBJ2-1 and V is TRBV2; D remains unclear. Germline-derived CDR1 and CDR2 are SNHLY and FYNNEI. The V and J ends lost 8 bases and 8 bases respectively, with 16 bases between them. This CDR3 is built from 13 residues. This CDR3 reads CASLRAAEDEQFF. The CDR3 coding sequence is TGTGCCAGCCTCCGTGCGGCTGAGGATGAGCAGTTCTTC.

The rearrangement joins TRBV28 to TRBJ2-7, with D perhaps assigned TRBD1 or TRBD2 (6 bases each). The CDR3 runs 15 residues. Trimming removed 6 bases from V and 6 bases from J, with 21 bases in between. CDR1 is MDHEN and CDR2 is SYDVKM in the germline V gene. The CDR3: CASSNPPGAVCEQYF. The CDR3 DNA is TGTGCCAGCAGCAACCCGCCGGGGGCTGTTTGCGAGCAGTACTTC. The whole variable domain, remainder taken from reference TRBV28 and TRBJ2-7, is DVKVTQSSRYLVKRTGEKVFLECVQDMDHENMFWYRQDPGLGLRLIYFSYDVKMKEKGDIPEGYSVSREKKERFSLILESASTNQTSMYLCASSNPPGAVCEQYFGPGTRLTVT.

The chain recombines TRBV3-1 with TRBJ2-5; no firm D call. V lost 0 bases and J lost 3, with 2 bases in between. CDR1 is LGHDT and CDR2 is YNNKEL in the germline V gene (reference sequence). There are 12 residues in the CDR3. The CDR3 region is CASSQEEETQYF. In nucleotides, the CDR3 is TGTGCCAGCAGCCAAGAAGAAGAGACCCAGTACTTC.

The rearrangement uses TRBV20-1 and TRBJ2-4, with 11 bases fitting TRBD2. The CDR3 totals 16 residues. The J segment lost 4 bases and the V segment lost 2 bases, leaving 7 bases of the junction unmatched. Germline V lookup: CDR1 DFQATT, CDR2 SNEGSKA (reference sequence). The CDR3 bases are TGCAGTGCTAGAAGGGTGGGACTAGCGGAAAAAAACATTCAGTACTTC. Protein sequence: CSARRVGLAEKNIQYF.

The gene calls are TRBV20-1 and TRBJ2-2, with D uncertain. Germline V gene sequence: CDR1 DFQATT, CDR2 SNEGSKA (reference sequence). Trimming removed 0 bases from V and 8 bases from J, with 13 bases in between. The CDR3 covers 14 residues. For the CDR3, the DNA is TGCAGTGCTAGAGAAGGTTTGGGAACAGGGGAGCTGTTTTTT. It yields the protein CSAREGLGTGELFF.

The chain is built from TRBV2 and TRBJ2-5, with D perhaps matching TRBD1 or TRBD2 (5 bases each). There are 15 residues in the CDR3. Looked up from germline, CDR1 is SNHLY and CDR2 is FYNNEI. Trimming took off 0 bases at V and 1 base at J, with 9 bases between the two ends. CDR3 bases: TGTGCCAGCAGTGAAGCGGGGACCTTCCAAGAGACCCAGTACTTC. This translates into CASSEAGTFQETQYF.

This clonotype was seen a handful of times. This sequence joins TRBV27 and TRBJ2-4; 9 positions agree with TRBD1. The CDR3 has 16 amino acids. V lost 5 bases and J lost 4; bases outside the gene matches: 9. CDR1 MNHEY and CDR2 SMNVEV come from the germline V gene (reference sequence). CDR3 coding DNA: TGTGCCAGCAGTCTACAGGGGGCTGGGATTAAAAACATTCAGTACTTC. Residues: CASSLQGAGIKNIQYF.

A few counts support this clonotype. The rearrangement links TRBV20-1 to TRBJ2-1; 7 bases are shared with TRBD2. V lost 5 bases and J lost 7; bases outside the gene matches: 2. This CDR3 has 11 amino acids. Germline CDR1 reads DFQATT; CDR2 reads SNEGSKA (reference sequence). In nucleotides, the CDR3 is TGCAGTGCTCCGGGGGGAAATGAGCAGTTCTTC. It is translated as CSAPGGNEQFF.

This clonotype was counted between two and nine times. V usage is TRBV4-3 and J usage is TRBJ1-2; a possible D gene is TRBD1 (5 bases). This CDR3 has 14 residues. Germline CDR1 reads LGHNA; CDR2 reads YSLEER. V was shortened by 4 bases and J by 2 bases, with 11 bases between the two germline ends. This CDR3 is CASSPGGENYGYTF. The CDR3, as DNA: TGCGCCAGCAGCCCCGGGGGGGAAAACTATGGCTACACCTTC.

The V and J genes are TRBV5-1 and TRBJ2-7; 9 nucleotides line up with TRBD1. The CDR3 covers 14 residues. The V gene end was trimmed by 1 base and the J gene end by 5 bases; junction bases not matched to a gene: 4. Germline V gives CDR1 SGHRS, CDR2 YFSETQ. The CDR3 is CASSLTGGGDEQYF. CDR3 sequence (DNA): TGCGCCAGCAGCTTGACAGGGGGCGGCGACGAGCAGTACTTC.

The chain is built from TRBV7-9 and TRBJ1-1; D is possibly TRBD1 (6 bases). Germline V gene data show CDR1 as SEHNR and CDR2 as FQNEAQ (reference sequence). V was clipped by 3 bases and J by 4 bases, with 15 bases between them. The CDR3 sequence is 15 residues long. The CDR3 sequence: CASSFNGQITTEAFF. The CDR3 bases are TGTGCCAGCAGCTTCAACGGACAGATAACCACTGAAGCTTTCTTT.

V gene TRBV6-6 combines with J gene TRBJ2-5, with TRBD1 matching 7 bases. The better agreement between TRBJ2-1 and the DNA end casts doubt on the J call. This CDR3 comprises 14 residues. From germline, CDR1 is MNHNY and CDR2 SVGAGI (reference sequence). CDR3 coding DNA: TGTGCCAGCAGATCGGACGGGACAGACAATGAGCAGTTCTTC. This codes for CASRSDGTDNEQFF.

The chain joins TRBV10-3 to TRBJ2-3; 9 bases agree with TRBD2. Germline V gene data show CDR1 as ENHRY and CDR2 as SYGVKD. This CDR3 has 17 residues. V lost 0 bases to trimming and J lost 4 bases; unmatched junction nucleotides: 8. CDR3 sequence reads: CAISESSSGRTSDTQYF. In DNA form, the CDR3 reads TGTGCCATCAGTGAGTCATCCAGCGGGAGGACATCAGATACGCAGTATTTT.

This clonotype has a handful of counts. The chain carries TRBV29-1 and TRBJ2-6; D remains unclear. CDR1 is SQVTM and CDR2 is ANQGSEA in the germline V gene. CDR3 length equals 15 residues. V lost 1 base to trimming and J lost 4 bases, with 11 bases between them. CDR3 nucleotides: TGCAGCGTTGAAGGTTTCCGGACGGGGGCCAACGTCCTGACTTTC. Amino acid sequence: CSVEGFRTGANVLTF.

V is TRBV6-2 or TRBV6-3 and J is TRBJ2-4; D is perhaps TRBD2 (6 bases). The CDR3 sequence is 12 residues long. Germline-derived CDR1 and CDR2 are MNHEY and SVGEGT. V was cut by 2 bases and J by 7 bases, with 6 bases left in between. The CDR3 sequence: CASSYAGNIQYF. CDR3 nucleotides: TGTGCCAGCAGTTACGCGGGGAACATTCAGTACTTC.

V and J are TRBV2 and TRBJ2-3; TRBD2 aligns across 10 bases. The V gene's germline CDR1 is SNHLY and CDR2 FYNNEI. This CDR3 is built from 18 residues. V gave up 3 bases and J gave up 5 bases; unmatched junction bases: 14. The CDR3 loop is CASSEVRLAGAPGDTQYF. The CDR3 coding sequence is TGTGCCAGCAGTGAGGTTCGGCTAGCGGGAGCGCCCGGAGATACGCAGTATTTT.

The gene calls are TRBV20-1 and TRBJ2-5, with a weak D call TRBD2 (7 bases). The CDR3 extends over 12 amino acids. Trimming removed 4 bases at V and 4 bases at J, with 10 bases between. Per germline, CDR1 DFQATT and CDR2 SNEGSKA (reference sequence). The CDR3 loop is CSATGGPETQYF. CDR3 coding DNA: TGCAGTGCTACCGGGGGGCCAGAGACCCAGTACTTC.

J is TRBJ2-3 and V is TRBV6-4; D is uncertain. The CDR3 loop spans 14 amino acids. V lost 2 bases and J 2 bases, leaving 8 bases between the germline ends. Per the germline V gene, CDR1 is MRHNA and CDR2 is SNTAGT. The CDR3 sequence: CASSDGQLTDTQYF. CDR3 in DNA: TGTGCCAGCAGTGACGGGCAGCTCACAGATACGCAGTATTTT.

V usage is TRBV3-1 and J usage is TRBJ1-1; 7 positions agree with TRBD1. The CDR3 sequence is 14 residues long. The germline V gene encodes CDR1 LGHDT and CDR2 YNNKEL (reference sequence). V was clipped by 1 base and J by 7 bases; unmatched bases: 6. CDR3 in amino acids: CASSQVGGTVEAFF. CDR3 DNA sequence: TGTGCCAGCAGCCAAGTCGGCGGGACAGTTGAAGCTTTCTTT.

The rearrangement uses TRBV18 and TRBJ2-7; no reliable D call. The CDR3 spans 16 residues. The germline V and J ends were trimmed by 4 bases and 0 bases, with 16 bases remaining between them. Germline assignment: CDR1 KGHSH and CDR2 LQKENI. The CDR3 spells CASSHALSDLSYEQYF. The CDR3 coding sequence is TGTGCCAGCTCACATGCTTTATCCGATCTCTCCTACGAGCAGTACTTC. The full variable domain, rest sourced from reference TRBV18 and TRBJ2-7, is NAGVMQNPRHLVRRRGQEARLRCSPMKGHSHVYWYRQLPEEGLKFMVYLQKENIIDESGMPKERFSAEFPKEGPSILRIQQVVRGDSAAYFCASSHALSDLSYEQYFGPGTRLTVT.

The chain recombines TRBV28 with TRBJ1-5; D is ambiguous. Trimming removed 5 bases from V and 3 bases from J, with 14 bases in between. This CDR3 is built from 15 residues. Germline V gene data show CDR1 as MDHEN and CDR2 as SYDVKM. CDR3 bases: TGTGCCAGCAGTCCCCTCACTACCTTCAATCAGCCCCAGCATTTT. The encoded protein is CASSPLTTFNQPQHF.

In its sample, this clonotype was seen a few times. This sequence joins TRBV28 and TRBJ2-5, with 7 bases aligning to TRBD1. The J call may be faulty, since TRBJ2-7 better matches the DNA end. Germline V gene data show CDR1 as MDHEN and CDR2 as SYDVKM. The length of the CDR3 is 15 residues. The CDR3 here is CASSIPGQPTYEQYF. The DNA for the CDR3 is TGTGCCAGCAGCATACCGGGACAGCCTACCTACGAGCAGTACTTC.

This clonotype has a handful of counts. The chain couples TRBV3-1 to TRBJ1-1; no clear D. V lost 0 bases and J lost 1, with 15 bases in between. Germline CDR1 and CDR2: LGHDT and YNNKEL (reference sequence). The CDR3 totals 17 residues. The CDR3 coding sequence is TGTGCCAGCAGCCAAGAATACACCCTTGCTGCGAACACTGAAGCTTTCTTT. Its protein product is CASSQEYTLAANTEAFF.

The chain has TRBV18 and TRBJ1-1; 9 nucleotides align to TRBD1. Germline CDR1 is KGHSH and CDR2 is LQKENI. V lost 3 bases, J lost 9 bases, and 2 bases stayed unmatched. This CDR3 region has 12 residues. The CDR3 DNA reads TGTGCCAGCTCACCGGGACAGGGACAAGCTTTCTTT. As protein: CASSPGQGQAFF.

This clonotype came up a few times. This chain joins TRBV14 and TRBJ2-3; perhaps TRBD2 as D (6 bases). The CDR3 contains 12 residues. Germline CDR1 is SGHDN and CDR2 is FVKESK. Trimming pared 0 bases from V and 11 bases from J, leaving 9 bases between. The CDR3, as DNA: TGTGCCAGCAGCCAAGATAGCGGCTTGCAGTATTTT. Protein: CASSQDSGLQYF.